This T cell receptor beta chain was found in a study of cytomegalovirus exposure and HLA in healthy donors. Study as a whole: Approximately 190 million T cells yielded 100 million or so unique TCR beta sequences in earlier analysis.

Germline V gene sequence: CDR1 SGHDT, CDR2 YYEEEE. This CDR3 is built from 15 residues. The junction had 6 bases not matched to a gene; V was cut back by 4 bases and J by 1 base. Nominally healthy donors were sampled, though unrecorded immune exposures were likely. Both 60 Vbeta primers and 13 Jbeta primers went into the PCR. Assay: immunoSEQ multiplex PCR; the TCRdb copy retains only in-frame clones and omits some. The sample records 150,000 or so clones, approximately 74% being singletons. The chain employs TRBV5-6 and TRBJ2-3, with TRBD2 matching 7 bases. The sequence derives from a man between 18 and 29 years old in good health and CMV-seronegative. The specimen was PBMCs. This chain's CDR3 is CASSGAGSGTDTQYF. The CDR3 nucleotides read TGTGCCAGCAGCGGAGCGGGGTCGGGCACAGATACGCAGTATTTT.